Listed here are 9 T cell receptor beta chains from one sample, sequenced in a study of Ad26.COV2.S vaccination and SARS-CoV-2 variants. Treatment meaning: around 19 received Ad26.COV2.S at low or high dose, single or two shots; roughly 5 received placebo; per-sample allocation not given. Sample collection was performed on day 63 after the first vaccine or placebo injection. Assay used: immunoSEQ multiplex PCR; TCRdb lists only in-frame clones, some missing. The top ten clones hold about 12% of a sample with 410,000 or so clones, about 93% of them seen once. The sequencing here drew on peripheral blood, taken in a trial of Ad26.COV2.S vaccine versus placebo. These receptors were taken from a person between 18 and 65 years old who received the Ad26.COV2.S COVID-19 vaccine or a placebo.

Of note for this clone: At one boundary the junction diverges from the germline segment, which might be a read error. The V gene is TRBV5-1, the J gene TRBJ2-1, with no clear D. Germline lookup yields CDR1 SGHRS and CDR2 YFSETQ. The CDR3 contains 14 residues. CDR3 in DNA: TGCGCCAGTAGCTCTGATCCGAATGGCAATGAGCAGTTCTTC. Translated, it gives CASSSDPNGNEQFF.

The gene calls are TRBV7-2 and TRBJ1-2; tentatively, D is TRBD1 (5 bases). The CDR3 totals 17 residues. Germline V gene data show CDR1 as SGHTA and CDR2 as FQGNSA. Trimming left V 1 base short and J 2 bases short, with 17 bases between. The CDR3 protein is CASSLVGASGGNYGYTF. Here the CDR3 DNA reads TGTGCCAGCAGCTTAGTAGGGGCAAGTGGGGGGAACTATGGCTACACCTTC.

The chain couples TRBV7-9 to TRBJ1-3; no clear D. Trimming removed 0 bases from V and 0 bases from J, with 9 bases in between. The CDR3 sequence is 16 residues long. CDR1 and CDR2 from the germline V gene are SEHNR and FQNEAQ (reference sequence). CDR3 sequence reads: CASSLAELSSGNTIYF. The CDR3 bases are TGTGCCAGCAGCTTAGCCGAACTGAGCTCTGGAAACACCATATATTTT.

The chain recombines TRBV10-3 with TRBJ1-1, with 9 bases that match TRBD1. After removal of 6 bases from V and 3 bases from J, the junction contained 2 bases not matched to a gene. The CDR3 covers 13 residues. Germline CDR1 and CDR2: ENHRY and SYGVKD. CDR3 coding DNA: TGTGCCATCAGACGGGACAGGGACACTGAAGCTTTCTTT. Translating it yields CAIRRDRDTEAFF.

This chain joins TRBV30 and TRBJ2-2; D call uncertain. Trimming took off 0 bases at V and 1 base at J, with 6 bases between the two ends. This CDR3 comprises 14 residues. Looked up from germline, CDR1 is GTSNPN and CDR2 is SVGIG (reference sequence). The CDR3 bases are TGTGCCTGGAGTGTATCAGTGAACACCGGGGAGCTGTTTTTT. Translation gives CAWSVSVNTGELFF.

The DNA for the CDR3 is TGTGCCAGCGCCCCACTCCCCGTCGGGACCTCTTACAATGAGCAGTTCTTC. Its protein product is CASAPLPVGTSYNEQFF. This rearrangement joins TRBV7-2 to TRBJ2-1; D possibly matches TRBD1 or TRBD2 (5 bases each). The CDR3 is 17 residues long. Trimming took 8 bases from V and 4 from J, leaving 24 bases between them. Germline lookup yields CDR1 SGHTA and CDR2 FQGNSA.

This chain uses TRBV5-4 with TRBJ1-1; TRBD1 agrees at 9 bases. This CDR3 region has 16 residues. V gave up 5 bases and J gave up 0 bases; unmatched junction bases: 8. The germline CDR1 and CDR2 sequences are SGHNT and YYREEE (reference sequence). The CDR3 loop reads CASSPDRGFMNTEAFF. The CDR3 nucleotides read TGTGCCAGCAGTCCCGACAGGGGGTTCATGAACACTGAAGCTTTCTTT.

The V and J genes are TRBV13 and TRBJ2-6; tentatively, D is TRBD1 (5 bases). CDR1 is PRHDT, CDR2 FYEKMQ, per germline (reference sequence). V lost 2 bases and J 2 bases, leaving 10 bases between the germline ends. The CDR3 has 16 amino acids. The CDR3 loop is CASSLSPGTGANVLTF. The CDR3 coding sequence is TGTGCCAGCAGCTTAAGTCCAGGGACTGGGGCCAACGTCCTGACTTTC.

The chain links TRBV7-2 to TRBJ2-3; D is unresolved. The CDR3 runs 13 residues. V was shortened by 7 bases and J by 3 bases, with 11 bases between the two germline ends. Germline CDR1 SGHTA, CDR2 FQGNSA. This CDR3 is CASTNLGTDTQYF. The CDR3 coding sequence is TGTGCCAGCACCAACTTAGGGACAGATACGCAGTATTTT.